Presented here are 2 T cell receptor beta chains from one specimen sequenced in a study of T cells in Graves' hyperthyroidism and ophthalmopathy. The investigators amplified TCR beta CDR3 regions from RNA transcripts. The TCR CDR3 first-round RT-PCR relied on the HTBI primer set. TCRdb passed the multiplex PCR reads through MiXCR, listing each CDR3 protein once. The sample contains 700,000 or so distinct CDR3 sequences, roughly 15% of which appear only once. What was sequenced was blood. Receptor source: a young man with Graves' hyperthyroidism.

This clonotype was found many times. The chain links TRBV6-1 to TRBJ2-7; no clear D. This CDR3 contains 15 residues. Germline V CDR1 and CDR2: MNHNS, SASEGT. V lost 6 bases, J lost 2 bases, and 17 bases lay in between. CDR3 bases: TGTGCCAGCAGGTCTGAAAGGGTCGGTACCTACGAGCAGTACTTC. It is translated as CASRSERVGTYEQYF.

The table lists this clonotype with many counts. The chain recombines TRBV2 with TRBJ1-1, with D perhaps TRBD1 (6 bases). CDR1 SNHLY and CDR2 FYNNEI come from the germline V gene. The CDR3 runs 17 residues. V lost 6 bases to trimming and J lost 4 bases, with 24 bases between them. The chain's CDR3 is CASRPTGPSIWSTEAFF. CDR3 coding DNA: TGTGCCAGCAGACCAACAGGGCCCTCCATTTGGAGCACTGAAGCTTTCTTT. The full variable domain, with the rest looked up from reference TRBV2 and TRBJ1-1, is EPEVTQTPSHQVTQMGQEVILRCVPISNHLYFYWYRQILGQKVEFLVSFYNNEISEKSEIFDDQFSVERPDGSNFTLKIRSTKLEDSAMYFCASRPTGPSIWSTEAFFGQGTRLTVV.